The clone carrying this T cell receptor (beta chain) was detected a few times. Antigen specificity is unknown. The source of the sample is a study of Graves' ophthalmopathy and Graves' hyperthyroidism. People with hyperthyroidism were aged 18 to 65 and newly diagnosed, under 2 months' duration. Germline-derived CDR1 and CDR2 are GTSNPN and SVGIG (reference sequence). Trimming took 1 base from V and 5 from J, leaving 11 bases between them. The CDR3 is made up of 13 amino acids. Amplification of TCR beta CDR3 regions used RNA transcripts. Scientists carried out first-round RT-PCR using HTBI primers and then a second-round multiplex PCR. Via MiXCR, TCRdb re-called the multiplex PCR reads, giving one row per CDR3 protein. The table has 580,000 or so distinct CDR3 sequences, roughly 39% seen once. Study observations and caveats: Most thyroid-expanded clonotypes exceeding 0.001 frequency were also found in blood.

This receptor was obtained from an adult man with Graves' hyperthyroidism. V is TRBV30 and J is TRBJ2-5; TRBD2 is a possible D gene (6 bases). Material for sequencing was peripheral blood or thyroid tissue (not recorded which). The CDR3 sequence is CAWSGLGGETQYF. The CDR3 coding sequence is TGTGCCTGGAGTGGCCTCGGGGGTGAGACCCAGTACTTC.